The 8 T cell receptor beta chains in this list originate from one sample, sequenced in a study of cytomegalovirus exposure and HLA in healthy donors listed by TCRdb under 2017. Library preparation used the immunoSEQ multiplex PCR assay. A mixture of 60 forward primers for TCR Vbeta segments and 13 reverse primers for TCR Jbeta segments was used in the multiplex PCR. TCRdb limited this immuneACCESS table to in-frame rearrangements with V and J called. A share of clones is missing; checked studies link under half to unresolved V genes, and the rest is unexplained. The sample table holds over 150,000 clones, of which roughly 79% were seen once. The ten biggest clones cover around 3.2% of the sample. The sequencing input was PBMCs. These receptors all stem from a woman aged 50 to 65 in good health and CMV-seropositive.

This chain connects TRBV7-6 to TRBJ1-6, with TRBD1 matching over 7 bases. Looked up from germline, CDR1 is SGHVS and CDR2 is FNYEAQ. V shed 4 bases, J shed 7 bases, and the junction held 10 bases outside the gene matches. CDR3 length equals 16 residues. CDR3 protein: CASSSSAGTVNSPLHF. CDR3 coding DNA: TGTGCCAGCAGCTCCAGCGCCGGGACAGTGAATTCACCCCTCCACTTT.

V and J are TRBV27 and TRBJ2-1; D might be TRBD2 (6 bases). The V gene lost 1 base and the J gene lost 9 bases, with 7 bases spanning the gap. The germline gives CDR1 MNHEY, CDR2 SMNVEV (reference sequence). The CDR3 runs to 12 residues. The DNA for the CDR3 is TGTGCCAGCAGTTTATGGGGGGTTGAGCAGTTCTTC. This encodes CASSLWGVEQFF.

As to this clone: Other DNA variants within this sample encode the same CDR3. The gene calls are TRBV28 and TRBJ2-1; weak D call: TRBD2 (6 bases). Germline V CDR1 and CDR2: MDHEN, SYDVKM. The CDR3 contains 14 residues. V was trimmed by 10 bases and J by 5 bases, leaving 18 bases between them. The CDR3 is CATRGDGPNNEQFF. CDR3 coding DNA: TGTGCCACGCGGGGTGACGGGCCAAACAATGAGCAGTTCTTC.

The chain couples TRBV12-5 to TRBJ1-3, with a possible D match to TRBD1 (6 bases). The CDR3 contains 15 residues. With 3 bases removed from V and 0 bases from J, the gap between germline ends came to 9 bases. Germline CDR1 is LGHNT and CDR2 is FRNRAP. The CDR3 nucleotides read TGTGCTAGTGGTTTTCGCAGGGGCTCTGGAAACACCATATATTTT. This translates into CASGFRRGSGNTIYF. Full variable domain (missing parts from reference TRBV12-5 and TRBJ1-3): DARVTQTPRHKVTEMGQEVTMRCQPILGHNTVFWYRQTMMQGLELLAYFRNRAPLDDSGMPKDRFSAEMPDATLATLKIQPSEPRDSAVYFCASGFRRGSGNTIYFGEGSWLTVV.

The V call is TRBV19, the J call TRBJ1-1, with no clear D. CDR1 LNHDA and CDR2 SQIVND come from the germline V gene (reference sequence). CDR3 length equals 14 residues. Trimming removed 2 bases at V and 1 base at J, with 8 bases between. CDR3 protein: CASSILAENTEAFF. The CDR3 region has the DNA TGTGCCAGTAGTATACTGGCGGAGAACACTGAAGCTTTCTTT.

This chain connects TRBV11-3 to TRBJ1-1, with 8 bases identical to TRBD1. Trimming removed 8 bases from V and 2 bases from J; junction bases left unmatched: 10. The CDR3 has 15 amino acids. CDR1 SGHNT and CDR2 YENEEA come from the germline V gene. This CDR3 is CASSEGGQGNTEAFF. CDR3 bases: TGTGCCAGCTCCGAGGGAGGACAGGGAAACACTGAAGCTTTCTTT.

V gene TRBV11-2 combines with J gene TRBJ1-2; 8 bases are shared with TRBD1. The CDR3 runs to 15 residues. Per germline, CDR1 SGHAT and CDR2 FQNNGV. V lost 3 bases to trimming and J lost 1 base; unmatched junction nucleotides: 4. Here the CDR3 DNA reads TGTGCCAGCAGCTTCTCTACAGGGGGTAACTATGGCTACACCTTC. Amino acids: CASSFSTGGNYGYTF.

This clone appeared once. J is TRBJ2-7 and V is TRBV11-3; the match to TRBD1 covers 7 bases. The CDR3 loop spans 15 amino acids. CDR1 is SGHNT, CDR2 YENEEA, per germline. Trimming took 5 bases from V and 3 from J; bases not matched to a gene: 10. The CDR3 DNA sequence: TGTGCCAGCAGCACCCAGGGGGAGAGTTACTACGAGCAGTACTTC. This sequence encodes CASSTQGESYYEQYF.